The text below deals with one T cell receptor beta chain. Its antigen has not been determined. Per-base qualities were not stored, and no clone one base away is much larger. Trimming removed 6 bases from V and 8 bases from J, leaving 17 bases between the germline ends. The CDR3 spans 14 residues, from the cysteine through the phenylalanine. Solely the CDR3 DNA is kept, with 42 bases framed from the first base. CDR1 is given as KGHSH and CDR2 as LQKENI, both from the germline V gene. Patients with autoimmune disease history or receiving systemic immunosuppression were excluded from the trial. Peripheral blood for TCR sequencing was collected from all dose cohorts at baseline, on cycle 4 day 1, and on cycle 7 day 1. Samples were obtained from an open-label, multicenter, first-in-human phase I dose-escalation trial of ivuxolimab. Adults with locally advanced or metastatic melanoma, renal cell, hepatocellular, or head and neck squamous cell carcinoma were enrolled in the trial. Before TCR sequencing, CD4+ T cells and CD8+ T cells were sorted from peripheral blood as separate populations.

These data are taken from a study of OX40 agonist ivuxolimab in advanced cancers. Study-wide context: The costimulatory receptor OX40 (CD134) was targeted by ivuxolimab, a fully human IgG2 agonistic monoclonal antibody. Of the 52 patients in dose escalation, some 20 had hepatocellular carcinoma, approximately 15 had melanoma, 9 had renal cell carcinoma and 9 had head and neck cancer. Intravenous ivuxolimab was administered to patients every 2 weeks at six dose levels: 0.01, 0.1, 0.3, 1.5, 3 and 10 mg/kg. Three dose-escalation patients achieved partial responses, one with hepatocellular carcinoma and two with cutaneous melanoma. Peripheral TCRbeta sequencing was intended to test whether TCR sequence diversity was altered and clonal T-cell expansion was caused by ivuxolimab. Patients were allowed to have had prior anti-PD-1, anti-PD-L1 or anti-CTLA-4 therapy, and approximately 40% of the dose-escalation patients had been treated with checkpoint inhibitors. The paper covers the monotherapy dose-escalation part of the phase I ivuxolimab trial, which included N ≈ 57 patients. The dose-escalation cohort was roughly 83% male with a mean age of around 62 years, ranging from roughly 20 to 80.

What the research found in general, with its limitations: The antigen specificity of the peripheral T cells that underwent clonal expansion was not determined. In partial responders in the 0.1-3.0 mg/kg groups, normalized peripheral clonal expansion was found to be among the lowest, especially among CD8+ T cells. After ivuxolimab, more expanded clones were found on average in CD8+ T cells than in CD4+ T cells. Low levels of normalized T-cell clonal expansion were also seen in some patients who did not respond. At doses of 0.1 to 3.0 mg/kg, clonal expansion of both CD4+ and CD8+ T cells in blood was seen between baseline and week 6.

Genomic DNA was extracted from sorted cells for sequencing of the TCRbeta CDR3 region. The immunoSEQ Assay was used to sequence the TCRbeta CDR3 regions. TCRdb retrieved this table from immuneACCESS and kept in-frame rearrangements only. Not all clones are present; in checked studies, unresolved V genes account for under half, and no reason is known for the remainder. Across this sample there are roughly 110,000 clones, with roughly nine tenths seen only once. The leading ten clones occupy around 0.47% of the sample. The sequence came from an adult with an advanced solid tumor such as melanoma, head and neck, liver or kidney cancer. The specimen comprised CD4+ or CD8+ T cells sorted from blood, sampled in a trial of the OX40 agonist ivuxolimab. This chain is built from TRBV18 and TRBJ1-3; no D gene call is confident. The CDR3 loop reads CASSPGSPQDTIYF. The nucleotide sequence is given as TGTGCCAGCTCCCCAGGCTCCCCCCAAGACACCATATATTTT. The entire variable domain, with the stretches around the CDR3 drawn from the reference TRBV18 and TRBJ1-3 proteins, is NAGVMQNPRHLVRRRGQEARLRCSPMKGHSHVYWYRQLPEEGLKFMVYLQKENIIDESGMPKERFSAEFPKEGPSILRIQQVVRGDSAAYFCASSPGSPQDTIYFGEGSWLTVV.